A single TCR beta chain is shown here with its context. Its antigen remains unidentified. This sample was included in a study of cytomegalovirus exposure and HLA in healthy donors. Study-wide points: Later analysis showed TCR association rates varying by HLA locus, highest for DRB1 and lowest for HLA-C.

The PCR had 60 Vbeta and 13 Jbeta primers. Method: immunoSEQ multiplex PCR; TCRdb's copy keeps in-frame clones and lacks some. The sample includes approximately 100,000 clones, 84% seen only once; the top ten take more than 1%. After removal of 7 bases from V and 0 bases from J, the junction contained 7 bases not matched to a gene. The V gene's germline CDR1 is SGDLS and CDR2 YYNGEE. The CDR3 spans 16 residues. The sample taken for sequencing was PBMCs. The V call is TRBV9, the J call TRBJ1-6; 7 bases are shared with TRBD1. The receptor was isolated from a woman under 30 in good health and CMV-seronegative. In nucleotides, the CDR3 is TGTGCCAGCGGAAAGGGACAGTTCTCCTATAATTCACCCCTCCACTTT. Protein: CASGKGQFSYNSPLHF. The full variable domain, completed using reference TRBV9 and TRBJ1-6, is DSGVTQTPKHLITATGQRVTLRCSPRSGDLSVYWYQQSLDQGLQFLIQYYNGEERAKGNILERFSAQQFPDLHSELNLSSLELGDSALYFCASGKGQFSYNSPLHFGNGTRLTVT.